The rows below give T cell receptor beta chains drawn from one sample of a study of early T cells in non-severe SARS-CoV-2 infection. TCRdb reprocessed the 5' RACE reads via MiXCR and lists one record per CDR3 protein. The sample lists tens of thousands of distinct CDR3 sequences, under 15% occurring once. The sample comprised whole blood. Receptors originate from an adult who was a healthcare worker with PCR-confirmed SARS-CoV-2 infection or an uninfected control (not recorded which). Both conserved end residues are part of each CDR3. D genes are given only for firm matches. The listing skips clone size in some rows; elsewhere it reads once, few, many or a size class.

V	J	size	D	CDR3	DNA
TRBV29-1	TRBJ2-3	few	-	CSVARDTQYF	TGCAGCGTTGCTCGAGATACGCAGTATTTT
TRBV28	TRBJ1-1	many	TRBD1	CASSFNRGGTEAFF	TGTGCCAGCAGTTTTAACAGGGGGGGGACTGAAGCTTTCTTT
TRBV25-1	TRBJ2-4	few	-	CASSETGTAKNIQYF	TGTGCCAGCAGTGAAACCGGGACAGCCAAAAACATTCAGTACTTC
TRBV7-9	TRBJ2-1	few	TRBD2	CASGTSGSREQFF	TGTGCCAGCGGGACTAGCGGGAGCCGGGAGCAGTTCTTC
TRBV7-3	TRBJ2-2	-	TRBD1	CASSRGQGAPTGELFF	TGTGCCAGCAGCCGGGGACAGGGGGCGCCCACCGGGGAGCTGTTTTTT
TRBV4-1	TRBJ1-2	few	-	CASSQDPQVGDGYTF	TGCGCCAGCAGCCAAGATCCCCAGGTTGGGGATGGCTACACCTTC
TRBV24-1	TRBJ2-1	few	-	CATSDLGGGDYNEQFF	TGTGCCACCAGTGATTTGGGAGGGGGGGACTACAATGAGCAGTTCTTC
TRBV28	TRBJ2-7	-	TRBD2	CASSFPGGRTYEQYF	TGTGCCAGCAGCTTCCCGGGAGGACGGACCTACGAGCAGTACTTC
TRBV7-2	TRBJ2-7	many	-	CASSLVSDYEQYF	TGTGCCAGCAGCTTAGTTTCGGACTACGAGCAGTACTTC
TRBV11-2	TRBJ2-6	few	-	CACSSGANVLTF	TGTGCATGCAGCTCTGGGGCCAACGTCCTGACTTTC
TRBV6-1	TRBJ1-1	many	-	CASSEAPSWGTEAFF	TGTGCCAGCAGTGAAGCGCCGAGCTGGGGAACTGAAGCTTTCTTT
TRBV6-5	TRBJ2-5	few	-	CASSYTGSHGETQYF	TGTGCCAGCAGTTATACCGGGAGCCACGGGGAGACCCAGTACTTC
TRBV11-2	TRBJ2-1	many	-	CASSLQDSYNEQFF	TGTGCCAGCAGCTTACAGGACAGCTACAATGAGCAGTTCTTC
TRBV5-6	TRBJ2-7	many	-	CASSFYGTISYEQYF	TGTGCCAGCAGCTTTTACGGCACCATCTCCTACGAGCAGTACTTC
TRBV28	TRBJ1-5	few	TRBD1	CASRPGGRQPQHF	TGTGCCAGCAGACCAGGGGGCCGGCAGCCCCAGCATTTT
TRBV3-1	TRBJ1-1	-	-	CASSQARGKAFF	TGTGCCAGCAGCCAAGCCAGAGGTAAGGCTTTCTTT
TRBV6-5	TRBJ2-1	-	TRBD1	CASRGRDRIYNEQLF	TGTGCCAGCAGAGGCCGGGACAGGATATACAATGAGCAGCTCTTC
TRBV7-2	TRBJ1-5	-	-	CASSPGGVLGQPQHF	TGTGCCAGCAGCCCAGGCGGGGTATTAGGTCAGCCCCAGCATTTT
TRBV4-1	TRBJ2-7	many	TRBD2	CASSQDLAGAEQYF	TGCGCCAGCAGCCAAGATCTAGCGGGCGCCGAGCAGTACTTC
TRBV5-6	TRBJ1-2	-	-	CASSLAVGEIRNGYTF	TGTGCCAGCAGCTTGGCGGTCGGAGAGATTAGAAATGGCTACACCTTC
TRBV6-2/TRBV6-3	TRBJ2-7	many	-	CASSYSTEGAYEQYF	TGTGCCAGCAGTTACTCGACCGAGGGGGCCTACGAGCAGTACTTC
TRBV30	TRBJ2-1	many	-	CAVSSSYNEQFF	TGTGCCGTGAGCAGCTCCTACAATGAGCAGTTCTTC
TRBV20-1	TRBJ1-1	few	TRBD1	CSAKDRVTTEAFF	TGCAGTGCCAAGGACAGGGTGACCACTGAAGCTTTCTTT
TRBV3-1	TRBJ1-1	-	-	CASSTPRGGGIFEDTEAFF	TGTGCCAGCAGCACACCTAGGGGCGGGGGCATATTTGAAGACACTGAAGCTTTCTTT
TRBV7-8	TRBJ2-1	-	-	CASSLVGRQSNEQFF	TGTGCCAGCAGCTTAGTGGGGAGACAATCGAATGAGCAGTTCTTC
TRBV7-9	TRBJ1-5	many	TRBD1	CASSLVAGTGWDQPQHF	TGTGCCAGCAGCTTAGTAGCCGGGACAGGATGGGATCAGCCCCAGCATTTT
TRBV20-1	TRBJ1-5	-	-	CSARAGVGHGEGNQPQHF	TGCAGTGCTAGAGCGGGGGTCGGGCACGGGGAAGGCAATCAGCCCCAGCATTTT
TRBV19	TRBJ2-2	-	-	CASSISGSNTGELFF	TGTGCCAGTAGTATCTCGGGGTCGAACACCGGGGAGCTGTTTTTT
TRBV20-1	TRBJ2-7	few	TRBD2	CSARVAGEVFEQYF	TGCAGTGCTAGGGTAGCGGGAGAAGTATTCGAGCAGTACTTC
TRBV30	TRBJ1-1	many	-	CAWSWRTEAFF	TGTGCCTGGAGCTGGAGGACTGAAGCTTTCTTT
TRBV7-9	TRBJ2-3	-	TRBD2	CASSSPGGRYHTDTQYF	TGTGCCAGCAGCTCCCCGGGAGGTCGCTACCACACAGATACGCAGTATTTT
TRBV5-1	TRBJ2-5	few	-	CASSLEGQGETQYF	TGCGCCAGCAGCTTGGAGGGGCAGGGAGAGACCCAGTACTTC
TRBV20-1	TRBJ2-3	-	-	CSAIRTTTDTQYF	TGCAGTGCTATCCGGACTACCACAGATACGCAGTATTTT
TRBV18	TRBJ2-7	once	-	CANSGDYEQYF	TGTGCCAACTCAGGCGACTACGAGCAGTACTTC
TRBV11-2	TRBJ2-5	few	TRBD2	CASSPGLAAPKETQYF	TGTGCCAGCAGTCCCGGACTAGCGGCACCCAAAGAGACCCAGTACTTC
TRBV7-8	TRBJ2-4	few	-	CASSATSGILDF	TGTGCCAGCAGCGCTACCTCAGGGATCTTAGACTTC
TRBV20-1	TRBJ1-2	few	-	CSATGQGYTF	TGCAGTGCTACAGGGCAGGGCTACACCTTC
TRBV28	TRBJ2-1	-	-	CASSGDFGGDEQFF	TGTGCCAGCAGTGGGGATTTCGGGGGCGATGAGCAGTTCTTC
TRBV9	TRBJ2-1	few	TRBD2	CASSVFVLAGMDEQFF	TGTGCCAGCAGCGTTTTTGTCCTAGCGGGTATGGATGAGCAGTTCTTC
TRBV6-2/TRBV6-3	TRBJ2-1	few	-	CASSTGTRNEQFF	TGTGCCAGCAGTACCGGGACCAGGAATGAGCAGTTCTTC
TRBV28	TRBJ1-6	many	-	CASSYRGAVHF	TGTGCCAGCAGTTACCGAGGTGCAGTCCACTTT